These 27 T cell receptor beta chains came from one sample sequenced in a study of persistence of HIV-infected CD4 T cells. The immunoSEQ assay was version 4, run in survey mode. Sequencing was performed with immunoSEQ multiplex PCR; in TCRdb, only in-frame clones are kept and a portion is missing. The profile shows tens of thousands of clones, 75% to 85% of them singletons. Stimulation used 7.5 to 10 ug/mL lysate from CMV-infected fibroblasts. CD40L-negative CD69-negative CD45RO-high memory CD4+ T cells were sorted as populations depleted of antigen-responding cells. The antigens for these receptors are not known. Material: CD4+ T cells sorted from PBMCs after approximately 20-hour stimulation, obtained from a patient who received antiretroviral therapy. These receptor sequences come from an adult man with HIV who was CMV-seropositive.

The chain links TRBV7-8 to TRBJ1-6; 7 nucleotides agree with TRBD1. CDR3 length equals 15 residues. V lost 1 base and J lost 10; bases outside the gene matches: 7. CDR1 and CDR2 from the germline V gene are SGHVS and FQNEAQ. The chain's CDR3 is CASSLGLTGRSPLHF. The DNA of the CDR3 is TGTGCCAGCAGCTTAGGGTTGACAGGGAGATCACCCCTCCACTTT.

The CDR3 sequence is CASSLDSNEKLFF. In nucleotides, the CDR3 is TGTGCCAGCAGCTTGGACAGTAATGAAAAACTGTTTTTT. The chain couples TRBV5-5 to TRBJ1-4; D unresolved. The germline V and J ends were trimmed by 0 bases and 4 bases, with 4 bases remaining between them. This CDR3 is built from 13 residues. CDR1 is SGHKS, CDR2 YYEKEE, per germline (reference sequence).

By share, this clone ranks as medium-sized (0.01 to 0.1%). This chain uses TRBV27 with TRBJ1-5; D is unclear. V was pared by 3 bases and J by 4 bases, with 7 bases between. CDR1 MNHEY and CDR2 SMNVEV come from the germline V gene (reference sequence). The CDR3 extends over 13 amino acids. The CDR3 sequence is CASSFVQNQPQHF. The CDR3 DNA follows: TGTGCCAGCAGTTTTGTACAGAATCAGCCCCAGCATTTT.

This chain uses TRBV20-1 with TRBJ2-1; no definite D call. The V end was cut by 6 bases, the J end by 11 bases, with 11 bases between. This CDR3 region has 10 residues. Germline V gene lookup returns CDR1 DFQATT and CDR2 SNEGSKA (reference sequence). CDR3 amino acids: CSAQTGQQFF. CDR3 DNA sequence: TGCAGTGCACAGACCGGCCAGCAGTTCTTC.

The J gene is TRBJ2-1, the V gene TRBV7-6; a weak D match, TRBD2 (5 bases). The CDR3 length is 13 residues. The germline V gene has CDR1 SGHVS and CDR2 FNYEAQ. Deletions cut 2 bases from V and 8 bases from J, with 10 bases between. The CDR3 is CASSLQEVDEQFF. In DNA, the CDR3 is TGTGCCAGCAGCTTACAGGAGGTGGATGAGCAGTTCTTC.

The chain links TRBV25-1 to TRBJ1-1; 9 nucleotides line up with TRBD1. Trimming took 6 bases from V and 4 from J; bases not matched to a gene: 12. CDR1 and CDR2 (germline): MGHDK, SYGVNS. This CDR3 spans 16 amino acids. The CDR3 DNA is TGTGCCAGCAGGGGGAGATCCGGGACAGGGACCACTGAAGCTTTCTTT. Amino acid sequence: CASRGRSGTGTTEAFF. Full variable domain (missing parts from reference TRBV25-1 and TRBJ1-1): EADIYQTPRYLVIGTGKKITLECSQTMGHDKMYWYQQDPGMELHLIHYSYGVNSTEKGDLSSESTVSRIRTEHFPLTLESARPSHTSQYLCASRGRSGTGTTEAFFGQGTRLTVV.

The chain uses TRBV2 and TRBJ2-7; possibly TRBD2 for D (6 bases). Per the germline V gene, CDR1 is SNHLY and CDR2 is FYNNEI. Trimming shortened V by 7 bases and J by 0 bases, and 13 bases separated the two germline ends. The CDR3 has 14 residues. CDR3 residues: CASKRAGSSYEQYF. CDR3 bases: TGTGCCAGCAAGCGGGCAGGGAGCTCCTACGAGCAGTACTTC.

The CDR3 coding sequence is TGTGCCACCAGCAGGAGGGGCTCTGGGGCCAACGTCCTGACTTTC. It specifies CATSRRGSGANVLTF. The chain recombines TRBV15 with TRBJ2-6; D possibly matches TRBD1 or TRBD2 (5 bases each). This CDR3 has 15 residues. The V and J ends lost 3 bases and 0 bases respectively, with 6 bases between them. Germline V gene lookup returns CDR1 LNHNV and CDR2 YYDKDF (reference sequence).

The gene calls are TRBV4-3 and TRBJ1-1; D ambiguous. CDR1 and CDR2 (germline): LGHNA, YSLEER. Trimming cost V 1 base and J 4 bases, with 13 bases left between them. The CDR3 is made up of 15 amino acids. CDR3 in amino acids: CASSQGPSGRTEAFF. CDR3 DNA sequence: TGCGCCAGCAGCCAAGGTCCGTCGGGTCGCACTGAAGCTTTCTTT.

This chain joins TRBV30 and TRBJ1-6; D unclear. This CDR3 comprises 13 residues. Germline-derived CDR1 and CDR2 are GTSNPN and SVGIG (reference sequence). The V end was cut by 2 bases, the J end by 7 bases, with 9 bases between. CDR3 residues: CAWSPNRNSPLHF. DNA of the CDR3: TGTGCCTGGAGTCCCAATCGGAATTCACCCCTCCACTTT.

The chain has TRBV5-8 and TRBJ1-2, with TRBD1 as a possible D gene (6 bases). CDR3 length equals 16 residues. Between the trimmed V and J ends, which lost 4 bases and 0 bases, there was a span of 16 bases. CDR1 is SGHTS, CDR2 YDEGEE, per germline. Here the CDR3 reads CASSPLGGRANYGYTF. In DNA form, the CDR3 reads TGTGCCAGCAGCCCCCTCGGGGGGCGTGCTAACTATGGCTACACCTTC. Full variable domain (outside the CDR3, taken from reference TRBV5-8 and TRBJ1-2): EAGVTQSPTHLIKTRGQQATLRCSPISGHTSVYWYQQALGLGLQFLLWYDEGEERNRGNFPPRFSGRQFPNYSSELNVNALELEDSALYLCASSPLGGRANYGYTFGSGTRLTVV.

Only a few counts were recorded for this clone. The CDR3 loop is CASSRPGGEAFF. Here the CDR3 DNA reads TGTGCCAGCAGCCGACCCGGCGGTGAAGCTTTCTTT. The chain joins TRBV5-6 to TRBJ1-1; no clear D gene. The CDR3 is made up of 12 amino acids. Germline lookup yields CDR1 SGHDT and CDR2 YYEEEE. The V and J ends lost 4 bases and 7 bases respectively, with 11 bases between them. The full variable domain, with the rest looked up from reference TRBV5-6 and TRBJ1-1, is DAGVTQSPTHLIKTRGQQVTLRCSPKSGHDTVSWYQQALGQGPQFIFQYYEEEERQRGNFPDRFSGHQFPNYSSELNVNALLLGDSALYLCASSRPGGEAFFGQGTRLTVV.

V is TRBV7-2 and J is TRBJ1-1, with 11 bases lining up with TRBD1. This CDR3 region has 16 residues. The ends lost 4 bases at V and 2 bases at J; junction bases unmatched: 6. Per the germline V gene, CDR1 is SGHTA and CDR2 is FQGNSA. Here the CDR3 DNA reads TGTGCCAGCAGCTCACGGACAGGGGGCGGTAACACTGAAGCTTTCTTT. Translated: CASSSRTGGGNTEAFF.

The chain combines TRBV12-5 with TRBJ1-3, with 8 bases matching TRBD1. Trimming removed 2 bases from V and 4 bases from J; junction bases left unmatched: 7. The germline V gene has CDR1 LGHNT and CDR2 FRNRAP. This CDR3 is 16 amino acids long. In nucleotides, the CDR3 is TGTGCTAGTGGTTTGTGGGAACAGGGGGACGGAAACACCATATATTTT. Translated: CASGLWEQGDGNTIYF.

In this sample, this clone turned up a few times. CDR3 bases: TGTGCCAGCAGCACCCCCGGACCGACGGTTCCCGGGGAGCTGTTTTTT. It specifies CASSTPGPTVPGELFF. The rearrangement links TRBV9 to TRBJ2-2; no reliable D call. Germline V CDR1 and CDR2: SGDLS, YYNGEE. The CDR3 runs 16 residues. The V end was cut by 4 bases, the J end by 6 bases, with 19 bases between.

The chain uses TRBV7-6 and TRBJ2-1; 10 bases match TRBD2. J gave up 4 bases and V 0 bases, and 9 bases lay outside the gene matches. The CDR3 sequence is 18 residues long. Germline-derived CDR1 and CDR2 are SGHVS and FNYEAQ. This CDR3 is CASSLANPSGRGYNEQFF. CDR3 in DNA: TGTGCCAGCAGCTTAGCGAACCCCAGCGGGAGGGGATACAATGAGCAGTTCTTC.

The V gene is TRBV11-2, the J gene TRBJ2-5; 12 bases agree with TRBD1. Unmatched junction bases numbered 6, after V lost 5 bases and J lost 5 bases. In germline, CDR1 is SGHAT, CDR2 FQNNGV. The CDR3 contains 15 residues. Here the CDR3 DNA reads TGTGCCAGCAGCCGAGGGACAGGGGGCAGGGAGACCCAGTACTTC. Translation: CASSRGTGGRETQYF.

V and J are TRBV4-3 and TRBJ1-4; a possible D gene is TRBD1 (5 bases). V lost 1 base to trimming and J lost 0 bases, with 18 bases between them. The CDR3 is 19 residues long. Germline-derived CDR1 and CDR2 are LGHNA and YSLEER. The CDR3 reads CASSQGIWGLLTTNEKLFF. CDR3 coding DNA: TGCGCCAGCAGCCAAGGCATTTGGGGACTGCTTACAACTAATGAAAAACTGTTTTTT.

The chain couples TRBV10-3 to TRBJ1-6, with D tentatively TRBD1 (6 bases). The CDR3 has 15 amino acids. V gave up 6 bases and J gave up 7 bases, with 16 bases separating them. Germline CDR1 ENHRY, CDR2 SYGVKD. The CDR3 DNA is TGTGCCATCAGCGGGGACACGAGTTACAATTCACCCCTCCACTTT. Translating gives CAISGDTSYNSPLHF.

The CDR3: CATSTPTDTQYF. The CDR3 bases are TGTGCCACCAGTACACCCACAGATACGCAGTATTTT. The V gene is TRBV24-1, the J gene TRBJ2-3; D unclear. This CDR3 region has 12 residues. Deletions cut 6 bases from V and 2 bases from J, with 5 bases between. CDR1 KGHDR and CDR2 SFDVKD come from the germline V gene.

This chain links TRBV12-3 or TRBV12-4 with TRBJ2-1; D remains ambiguous. The CDR3 contains 11 residues. Deletions cut 8 bases from V and 2 bases from J, with 4 bases between. The DNA for the CDR3 is TGTGCCAGCCGCGCCTACAATGAGCAGTTCTTC. As protein: CASRAYNEQFF.

The J gene is TRBJ2-7, the V gene TRBV7-8; TRBD2 matches 7 bases. Unmatched junction bases numbered 15, after V lost 6 bases and J lost 4 bases. The length of the CDR3 is 16 residues. Germline lookup yields CDR1 SGHVS and CDR2 FQNEAQ. The chain's CDR3 is CASSLSAGDLAYEQYF. Here the CDR3 DNA reads TGTGCCAGCAGTTTATCGGCGGGAGACCTTGCGTACGAGCAGTACTTC. The full variable domain, completed using reference TRBV7-8 and TRBJ2-7, is GAGVSQSPRYKVAKRGQDVALRCDPISGHVSLFWYQQALGQGPEFLTYFQNEAQLDKSGLPSDRFFAERPEGSVSTLKIQRTQQEDSAVYLCASSLSAGDLAYEQYFGPGTRLTVT.

The chain combines TRBV7-2 with TRBJ2-3; D gene ambiguous. Germline V CDR1 and CDR2: SGHTA, FQGNSA. The CDR3 sequence is 14 residues long. Trimming stripped 1 base from V and 3 bases from J, with 8 bases between. The CDR3 protein is CASSLGPTTDTQYF. The CDR3 bases are TGTGCCAGCAGCTTAGGCCCAACGACAGATACGCAGTATTTT. The complete variable domain, with remaining parts taken from reference TRBV7-2 and TRBJ2-3, reads GAGVSQSPSNKVTEKGKDVELRCDPISGHTALYWYRQSLGQGLEFLIYFQGNSAPDKSGLPSDRFSAERTGGSVSTLTIQRTQQEDSAVYLCASSLGPTTDTQYFGPGTRLTVL.

J is TRBJ1-1 and V is TRBV7-3; D unresolved. CDR1 and CDR2 (germline): SGHTA, FQGTGA. The ends were cut back, 2 bases at V and 5 bases at J, with 15 bases in the middle. The CDR3 length is 15 residues. The CDR3 protein is CASSLQRELTTEAFF. CDR3 DNA: TGTGCCAGCAGCTTACAGCGGGAGCTAACTACTGAAGCTTTCTTT.

The gene calls are TRBV6-2 or TRBV6-3 and TRBJ1-5, with D maybe TRBD1 (6 bases). Germline values: CDR1 MNHEY, CDR2 SVGEGT. Deletions cut 1 base from V and 3 bases from J, with 19 bases between. The CDR3 extends over 18 amino acids. Here the CDR3 DNA reads TGTGCCAGCAGTTACTTGGGAGAGGGGGTCAATATCAATCAGCCCCAGCATTTT. This codes for CASSYLGEGVNINQPQHF.

The rearrangement joins TRBV2 to TRBJ1-2; perhaps TRBD1 as D (5 bases). CDR3 length: 15 residues. In germline, CDR1 is SNHLY, CDR2 FYNNEI. V was pared by 1 base and J by 2 bases, with 11 bases between. CDR3 loop: CASSEDRGRNYGYTF. Here the CDR3 DNA reads TGTGCCAGCAGTGAAGATAGGGGCAGGAACTATGGCTACACCTTC. Full variable domain (outside the CDR3, taken from reference TRBV2 and TRBJ1-2): EPEVTQTPSHQVTQMGQEVILRCVPISNHLYFYWYRQILGQKVEFLVSFYNNEISEKSEIFDDQFSVERPDGSNFTLKIRSTKLEDSAMYFCASSEDRGRNYGYTFGSGTRLTVV.

This clone appeared once. CDR3 sequence (DNA): TGTGCCAGCAGCTTACAAGTAGGGAGTCAAGCTTTCTTT. It specifies CASSLQVGSQAFF. The chain uses TRBV7-7 and TRBJ1-1; no clear D. The germline CDR1 and CDR2 sequences are SSHAT and FNYEAQ (reference sequence). The CDR3 length is 13 residues. V lost 2 bases and J lost 9, with 13 bases in between.